This is a list of T cell receptor beta chains from one sample in a study of T cells in Graves' hyperthyroidism and ophthalmopathy. TCRdb re-called the multiplex PCR reads through MiXCR, storing one row per CDR3 protein. The table includes roughly 300,000 distinct CDR3 sequences, roughly 21% detected once. Sequencing was performed on blood. These receptor sequences come from a woman aged 45 to 65 with Graves' hyperthyroidism. CDR3s include the opening cysteine and the closing phenylalanine or tryptophan.

V,J,CDR3
TRBV3-1,TRBJ1-2,CASSQENRGPFGYTF
TRBV24-1,TRBJ2-2,CATSDSDRAVGELFF
TRBV5-1,TRBJ2-2,CASSPGVNGELFF
TRBV10-3,TRBJ2-1,CASSESPGTSSHEQFF
TRBV10-3,TRBJ2-3,CAISASGGPDTQYF
TRBV28,TRBJ2-7,CASSPSSGTRHEQYF
TRBV5-1,TRBJ2-2,CASSLKGNGELFF
TRBV30,TRBJ2-7,CAWSAPGGRKAYEQYF
TRBV3-1,TRBJ2-1,CASSPRGSGAGLNEQFF
TRBV3-1,TRBJ2-5,CASSQTAGPKETQYF
TRBV7-2,TRBJ2-3,CASLATSTDTQYF
TRBV20-1,TRBJ2-5,CSARKTGGLETQYF
TRBV7-3,TRBJ2-5,CASSLSPTLKETQYF
TRBV28,TRBJ2-7,CASSPSGSGKNEQYF
TRBV2,TRBJ1-5,CASSDSGQRSQPQHF
TRBV27,TRBJ1-2,CASATGGTYGYTF
TRBV10-3,TRBJ2-1,CAIMVSSYNEQFF
TRBV15,TRBJ1-1,CATNTDRANTEAFF
TRBV11-1,TRBJ2-2,CASSKGQGADTGELFF
TRBV7-3,TRBJ2-3,CASSRGATDTQYF
TRBV27,TRBJ1-3,CASSPGPLSGNTIYF
TRBV28,TRBJ1-6,CVTGPYNSPLHF
TRBV9,TRBJ2-7,CASNRDRGSEQYF
TRBV7-9,TRBJ1-2,CASSLRQTPNYGYTF
TRBV20-1,TRBJ2-1,CSAPSARGDINEQFF
TRBV20-1,TRBJ2-3,CSARSWTGSTDTQYF
TRBV5-1,TRBJ2-7,CASRFGTGDSYEQYF
TRBV7-8,TRBJ1-2,CASSLVPQGYGYTF
TRBV19,TRBJ2-1,CASKGLGESYNEQFF
TRBV7-9,TRBJ1-4,CASSSALERINEKLFF
TRBV20-1,TRBJ2-7,CSANRLGGYEQYF
TRBV12-3/TRBV12-4,TRBJ1-2,CASSSEDRGIGYTF
TRBV20-1,TRBJ1-1,CSARDYDLLRDTEAFF
TRBV29-1,TRBJ2-1,CSVEDRVRVGEQFF
TRBV6-5,TRBJ2-7,CASSYSTSGGTYEQYF
TRBV20-1,TRBJ2-3,CSASGLAGGRTDTQYF
TRBV20-1,TRBJ2-5,CSARETRAETQYF
TRBV20-1,TRBJ1-1,CSARPSRGGSAFF
TRBV15,TRBJ1-4,CATSRDLPGGGEKLFF
TRBV7-2,TRBJ2-3,CASSYGTRTDTQYF
TRBV28,TRBJ2-5,CASSLLETQYF
TRBV29-1,TRBJ2-6,CSVARGHNSGANVLTF
TRBV5-1,TRBJ2-2,CASSLVVAGNTGELFF
TRBV5-8,TRBJ1-3,CASSSWTGPGNTIYF
TRBV7-8,TRBJ1-5,CASSPNTQVQPQHF
TRBV25-1,TRBJ1-1,CASRLLGQQNTEAFF
TRBV12-3/TRBV12-4,TRBJ2-3,CASSSVQGKPGADTQYF
TRBV14,TRBJ2-1,CASSSYGTRGNEQFF
TRBV5-6,TRBJ2-3,CASSLGGQYTDTQYF